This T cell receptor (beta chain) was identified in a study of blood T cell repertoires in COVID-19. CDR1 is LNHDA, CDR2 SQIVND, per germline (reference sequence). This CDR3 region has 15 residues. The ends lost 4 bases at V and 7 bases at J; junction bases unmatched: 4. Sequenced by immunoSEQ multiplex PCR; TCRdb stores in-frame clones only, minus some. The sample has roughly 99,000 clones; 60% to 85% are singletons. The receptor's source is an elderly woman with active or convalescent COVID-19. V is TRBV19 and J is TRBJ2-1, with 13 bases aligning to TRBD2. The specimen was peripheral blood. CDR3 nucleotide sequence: TGTGCCAGTAGTACACTAGCGGGAGGGGGGAATGAGCAGTTCTTC. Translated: CASSTLAGGGNEQFF. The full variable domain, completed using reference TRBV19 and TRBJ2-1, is DGGITQSPKYLFRKEGQNVTLSCEQNLNHDAMYWYRQDPGQGLRLIYYSQIVNDFQKGDIAEGYSVSREKKESFPLTVTSAQKNPTAFYLCASSTLAGGGNEQFFGPGTRLTVL.